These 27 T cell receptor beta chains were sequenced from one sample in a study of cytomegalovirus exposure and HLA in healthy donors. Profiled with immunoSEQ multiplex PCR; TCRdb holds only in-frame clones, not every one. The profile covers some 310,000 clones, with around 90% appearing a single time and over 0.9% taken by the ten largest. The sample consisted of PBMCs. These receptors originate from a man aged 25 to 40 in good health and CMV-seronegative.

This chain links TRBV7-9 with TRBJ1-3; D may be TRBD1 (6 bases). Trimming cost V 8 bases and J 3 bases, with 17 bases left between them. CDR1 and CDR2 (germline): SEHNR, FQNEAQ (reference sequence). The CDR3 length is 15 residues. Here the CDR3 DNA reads TGTGCCAGCTCGGGGGGCTCAACCCGTGGAAACACCATATATTTT. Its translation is CASSGGSTRGNTIYF.

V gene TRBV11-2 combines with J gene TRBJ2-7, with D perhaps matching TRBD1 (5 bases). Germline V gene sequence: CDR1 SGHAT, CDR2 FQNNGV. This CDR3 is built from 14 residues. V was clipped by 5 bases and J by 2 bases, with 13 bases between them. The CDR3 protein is CASSLSTVTYEQYF. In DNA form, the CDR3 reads TGTGCCAGCAGCCTCTCGACAGTAACCTACGAGCAGTACTTC.

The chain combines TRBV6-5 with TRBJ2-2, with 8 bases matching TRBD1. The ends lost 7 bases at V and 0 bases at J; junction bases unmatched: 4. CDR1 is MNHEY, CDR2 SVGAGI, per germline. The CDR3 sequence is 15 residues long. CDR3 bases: TGTGCCAGCACCGCACAGGGGGCGAACACCGGGGAGCTGTTTTTT. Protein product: CASTAQGANTGELFF.

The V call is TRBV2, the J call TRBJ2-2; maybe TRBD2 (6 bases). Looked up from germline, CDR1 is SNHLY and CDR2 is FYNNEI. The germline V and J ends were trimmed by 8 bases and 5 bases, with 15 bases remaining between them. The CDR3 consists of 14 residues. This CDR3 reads CASHIDGLTGELFF. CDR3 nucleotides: TGTGCCAGCCATATAGATGGACTAACCGGGGAGCTGTTTTTT.

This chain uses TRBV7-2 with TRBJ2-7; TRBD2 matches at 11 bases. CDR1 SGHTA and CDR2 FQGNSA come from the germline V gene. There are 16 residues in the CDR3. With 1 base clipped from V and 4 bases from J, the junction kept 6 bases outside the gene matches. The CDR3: CASSLDGTSGVYEQYF. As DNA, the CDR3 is TGTGCCAGCAGCTTAGATGGGACTAGCGGTGTTTACGAGCAGTACTTC.

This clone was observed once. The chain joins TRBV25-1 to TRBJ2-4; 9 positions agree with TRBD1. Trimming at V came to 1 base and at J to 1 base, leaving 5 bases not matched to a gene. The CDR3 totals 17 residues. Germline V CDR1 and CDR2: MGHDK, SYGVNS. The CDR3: CASSELAGTGAKNIQYF. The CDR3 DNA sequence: TGTGCCAGCAGTGAATTAGCCGGGACAGGGGCCAAAAACATTCAGTACTTC.

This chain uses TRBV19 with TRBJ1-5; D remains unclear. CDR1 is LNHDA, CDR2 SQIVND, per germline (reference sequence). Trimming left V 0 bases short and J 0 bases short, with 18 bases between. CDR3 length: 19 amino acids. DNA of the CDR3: TGTGCCAGTAGTATAGATAGCGGGTTGGGCCCGTATAGCAATCAGCCCCAGCATTTT. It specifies CASSIDSGLGPYSNQPQHF.

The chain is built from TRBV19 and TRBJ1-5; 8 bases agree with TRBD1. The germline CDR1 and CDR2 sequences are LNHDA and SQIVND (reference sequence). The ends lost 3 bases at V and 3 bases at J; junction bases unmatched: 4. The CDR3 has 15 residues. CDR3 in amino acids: CASSILDRDNQPQHF. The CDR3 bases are TGTGCCAGTAGTATTTTGGACAGGGACAATCAGCCCCAGCATTTT.

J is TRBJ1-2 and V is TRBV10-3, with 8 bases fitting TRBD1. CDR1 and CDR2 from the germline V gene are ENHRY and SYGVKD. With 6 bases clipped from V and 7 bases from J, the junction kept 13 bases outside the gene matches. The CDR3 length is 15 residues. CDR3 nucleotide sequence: TGTGCCATCAGGGACACAGGGGGGTCCCCGATTGGCTACACCTTC. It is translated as CAIRDTGGSPIGYTF.

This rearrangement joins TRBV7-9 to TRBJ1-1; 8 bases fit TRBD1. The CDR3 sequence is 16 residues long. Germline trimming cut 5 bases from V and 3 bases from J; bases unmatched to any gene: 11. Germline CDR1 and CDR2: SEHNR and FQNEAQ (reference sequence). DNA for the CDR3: TGTGCCAGCAGCCCAACCGGACAGGGAATCTACACTGAAGCTTTCTTT. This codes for CASSPTGQGIYTEAFF.

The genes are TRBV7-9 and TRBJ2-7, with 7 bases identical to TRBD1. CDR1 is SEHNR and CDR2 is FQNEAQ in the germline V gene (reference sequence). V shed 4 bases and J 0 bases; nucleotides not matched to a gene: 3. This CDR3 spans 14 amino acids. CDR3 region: CASSSRGSSYEQYF. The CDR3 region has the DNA TGTGCCAGCAGCTCCAGGGGGAGCTCCTACGAGCAGTACTTC.

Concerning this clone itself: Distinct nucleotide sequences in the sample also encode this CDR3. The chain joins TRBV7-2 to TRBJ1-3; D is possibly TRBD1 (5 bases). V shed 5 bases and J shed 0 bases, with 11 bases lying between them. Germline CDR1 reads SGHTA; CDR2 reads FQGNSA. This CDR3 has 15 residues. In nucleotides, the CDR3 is TGTGCCAGCAGCCCACAGACAGACTCTGGAAACACCATATATTTT. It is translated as CASSPQTDSGNTIYF.

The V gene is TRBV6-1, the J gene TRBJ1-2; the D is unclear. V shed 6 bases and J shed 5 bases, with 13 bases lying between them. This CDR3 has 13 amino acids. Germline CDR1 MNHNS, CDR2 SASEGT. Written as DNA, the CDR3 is TGTGCCAGCAGAGCCGGGATAAATTATGGCTACACCTTC. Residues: CASRAGINYGYTF.

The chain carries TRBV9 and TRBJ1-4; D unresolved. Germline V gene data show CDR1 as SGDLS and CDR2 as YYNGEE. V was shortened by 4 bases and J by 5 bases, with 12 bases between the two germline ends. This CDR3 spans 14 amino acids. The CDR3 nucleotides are TGTGCCAGCAGCCCCTCCGGGATAAATGAAAAACTGTTTTTT. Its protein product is CASSPSGINEKLFF.

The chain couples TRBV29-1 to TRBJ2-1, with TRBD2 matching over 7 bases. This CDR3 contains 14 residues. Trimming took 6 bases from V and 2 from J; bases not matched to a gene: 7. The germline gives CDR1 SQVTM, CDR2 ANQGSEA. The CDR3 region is CSVSVRGAYNEQFF. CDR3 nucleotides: TGCAGCGTGTCTGTACGGGGGGCCTACAATGAGCAGTTCTTC.

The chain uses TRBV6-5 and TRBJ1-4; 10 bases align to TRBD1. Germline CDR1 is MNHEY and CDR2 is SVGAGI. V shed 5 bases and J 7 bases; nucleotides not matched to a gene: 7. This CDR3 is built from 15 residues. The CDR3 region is CASSKGQGVTEKLFF. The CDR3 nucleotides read TGTGCCAGCAGTAAAGGACAGGGGGTGACTGAAAAACTGTTTTTT.

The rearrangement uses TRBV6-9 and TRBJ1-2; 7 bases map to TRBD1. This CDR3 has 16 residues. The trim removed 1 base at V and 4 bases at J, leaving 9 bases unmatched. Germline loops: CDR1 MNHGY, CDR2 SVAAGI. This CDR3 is CASSYLCPTGAYGYTF. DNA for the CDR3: TGTGCCAGCAGTTATTTGTGCCCAACAGGGGCCTATGGCTACACCTTC.

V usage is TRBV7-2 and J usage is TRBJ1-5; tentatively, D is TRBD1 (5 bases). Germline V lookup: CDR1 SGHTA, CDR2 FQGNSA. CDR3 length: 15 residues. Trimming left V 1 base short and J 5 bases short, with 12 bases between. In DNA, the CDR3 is TGTGCCAGCAGCTTAGAAGCGGGGCCCCATCAGCCCCAGCATTTT. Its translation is CASSLEAGPHQPQHF.

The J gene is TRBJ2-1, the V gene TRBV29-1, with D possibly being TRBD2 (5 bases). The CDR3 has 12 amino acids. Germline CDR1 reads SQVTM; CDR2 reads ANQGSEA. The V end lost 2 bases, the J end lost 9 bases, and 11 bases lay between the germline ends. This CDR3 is CSVERERSEQFF. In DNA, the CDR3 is TGCAGCGTTGAAAGGGAGAGGAGTGAGCAGTTCTTC.

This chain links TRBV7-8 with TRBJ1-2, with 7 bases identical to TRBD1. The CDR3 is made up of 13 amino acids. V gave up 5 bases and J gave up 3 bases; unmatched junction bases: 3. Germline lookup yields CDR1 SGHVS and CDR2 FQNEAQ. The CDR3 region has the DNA TGTGCCAGCAGCACCGGGACAGACTATGGCTACACCTTC. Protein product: CASSTGTDYGYTF. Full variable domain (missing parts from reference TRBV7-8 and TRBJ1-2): GAGVSQSPRYKVAKRGQDVALRCDPISGHVSLFWYQQALGQGPEFLTYFQNEAQLDKSGLPSDRFFAERPEGSVSTLKIQRTQQEDSAVYLCASSTGTDYGYTFGSGTRLTVV.

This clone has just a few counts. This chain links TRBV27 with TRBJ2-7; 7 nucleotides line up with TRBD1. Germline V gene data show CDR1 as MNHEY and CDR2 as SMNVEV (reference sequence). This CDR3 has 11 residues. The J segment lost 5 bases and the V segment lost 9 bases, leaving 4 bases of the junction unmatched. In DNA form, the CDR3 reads TGTGCCAGTCTCACAGGGGACGAGCAGTACTTC. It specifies CASLTGDEQYF.

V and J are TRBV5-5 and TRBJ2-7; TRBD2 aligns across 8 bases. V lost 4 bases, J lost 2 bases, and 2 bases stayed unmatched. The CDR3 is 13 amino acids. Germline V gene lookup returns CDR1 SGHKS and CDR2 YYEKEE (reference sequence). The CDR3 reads CASSAGGAYEQYF. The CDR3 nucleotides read TGTGCCAGCAGCGCGGGGGGTGCCTACGAGCAGTACTTC.

The CDR3 sequence: CAWRYGEKLFF. DNA of the CDR3: TGTGCCTGGCGGTACGGTGAAAAACTGTTTTTT. This chain uses TRBV30 with TRBJ1-4; no clear D. The CDR3 runs 11 residues. CDR1 and CDR2 from the germline V gene are GTSNPN and SVGIG (reference sequence). V lost 5 bases and J 7 bases, leaving 8 bases between the germline ends.

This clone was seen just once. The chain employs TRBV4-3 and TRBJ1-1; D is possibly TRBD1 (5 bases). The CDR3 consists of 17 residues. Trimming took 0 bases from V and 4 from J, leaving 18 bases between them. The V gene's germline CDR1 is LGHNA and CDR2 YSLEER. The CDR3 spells CASSQDGRGPGGTEAFF. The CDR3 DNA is TGCGCCAGCAGCCAAGATGGAAGGGGCCCCGGGGGCACTGAAGCTTTCTTT.

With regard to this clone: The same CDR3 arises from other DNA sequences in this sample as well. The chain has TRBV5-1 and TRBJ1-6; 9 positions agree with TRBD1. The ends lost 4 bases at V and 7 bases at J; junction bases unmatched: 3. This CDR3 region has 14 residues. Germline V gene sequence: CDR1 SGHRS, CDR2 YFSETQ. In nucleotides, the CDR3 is TGCGCCAGCAGCCCGGGACAGGGAAATTCACCCCTCCACTTT. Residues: CASSPGQGNSPLHF.

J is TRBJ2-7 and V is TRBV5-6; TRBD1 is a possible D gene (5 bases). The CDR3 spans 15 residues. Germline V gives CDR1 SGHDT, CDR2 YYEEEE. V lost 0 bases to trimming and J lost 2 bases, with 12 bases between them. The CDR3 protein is CASSLESGKTYEQYF. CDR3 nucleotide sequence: TGTGCCAGCAGCTTGGAGTCAGGGAAAACCTACGAGCAGTACTTC.

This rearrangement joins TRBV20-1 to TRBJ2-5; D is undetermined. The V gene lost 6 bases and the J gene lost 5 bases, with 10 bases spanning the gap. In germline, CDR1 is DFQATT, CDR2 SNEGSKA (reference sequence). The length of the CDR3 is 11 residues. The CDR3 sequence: CSATTRETQYF. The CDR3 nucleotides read TGCAGTGCAACCACTCGGGAGACCCAGTACTTC.